This T cell receptor (beta chain) originates from a study of cytomegalovirus exposure and HLA in healthy donors. The data were produced by immunoSEQ multiplex PCR, yet TCRdb's version contains in-frame clones alone and is incomplete. The data show tens of thousands of clones, 89% seen once. The V gene's germline CDR1 is KGHSH and CDR2 LQKENI. Trimming cost V 3 bases and J 5 bases; bases outside gene matches: 9. This CDR3 region has 15 residues. The clonotype was recovered from a woman younger than 35 in good health and CMV-seronegative. The V call is TRBV18, the J call TRBJ2-7; 8 bases fit TRBD2. Sequenced sample: PBMCs. The CDR3 sequence is CASSPEGLAGDEQYF. CDR3 DNA sequence: TGTGCCAGCTCACCGGAGGGCCTAGCGGGCGACGAGCAGTACTTC.